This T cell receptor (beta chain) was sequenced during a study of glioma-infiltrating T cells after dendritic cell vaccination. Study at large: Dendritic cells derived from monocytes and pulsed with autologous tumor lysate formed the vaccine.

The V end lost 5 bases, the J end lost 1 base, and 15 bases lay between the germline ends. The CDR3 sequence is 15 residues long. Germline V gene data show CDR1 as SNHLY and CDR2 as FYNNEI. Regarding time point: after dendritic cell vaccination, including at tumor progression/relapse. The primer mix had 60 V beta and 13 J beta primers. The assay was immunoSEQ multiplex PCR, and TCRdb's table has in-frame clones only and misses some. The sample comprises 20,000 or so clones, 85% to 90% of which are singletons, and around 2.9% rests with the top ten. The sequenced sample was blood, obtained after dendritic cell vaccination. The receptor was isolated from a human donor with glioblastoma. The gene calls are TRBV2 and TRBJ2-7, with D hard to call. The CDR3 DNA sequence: TGTGCCAGCAGTCTTAGCTTGCCACAATCCTACGAGCAGTACTTC. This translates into CASSLSLPQSYEQYF. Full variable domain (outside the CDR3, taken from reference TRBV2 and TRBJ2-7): EPEVTQTPSHQVTQMGQEVILRCVPISNHLYFYWYRQILGQKVEFLVSFYNNEISEKSEIFDDQFSVERPDGSNFTLKIRSTKLEDSAMYFCASSLSLPQSYEQYFGPGTRLTVT.